These T cell receptor beta chains were read from a single sample in a study of early T cells in non-severe SARS-CoV-2 infection. Using its own MiXCR run on the 5' RACE reads, TCRdb lists one record per CDR3 protein. This table has tens of thousands of distinct CDR3 sequences, roughly 13% appearing once. The sequencing sample was made of whole blood. Source of these receptors: an adult who was a healthcare worker with PCR-confirmed SARS-CoV-2 infection or an uninfected control (not recorded which). CDR3s include the opening cysteine and the closing phenylalanine or tryptophan. Fields, in order: V gene, J gene, D gene, clone size, CDR3 protein, CDR3 DNA. A D gene is named only where the DNA matches it firmly. Only some rows state a clone size, as once, few, many or a class for expanded clones.

TRBV18	TRBJ1-2	.	many	CASSPPGGDVNYGYTF	TGTGCCAGCTCACCACCGGGGGGTGATGTTAACTATGGCTACACCTTC
TRBV24-1	TRBJ2-5	.	few	CATSEDIGETQYF	TGTGCCACCAGTGAGGACATTGGAGAGACCCAGTACTTC
TRBV3-1	TRBJ2-7	.	many	CASSQSSGVHEQYF	TGTGCCAGCAGCCAATCATCAGGTGTCCACGAGCAGTACTTC
TRBV5-1	TRBJ1-5	.	few	CASSSQGAGEPQHF	TGCGCCAGCAGCTCACAAGGGGCAGGAGAGCCCCAGCATTTT
TRBV28	TRBJ2-1	TRBD1	.	CASSPPGQGLHEQFF	TGTGCCAGCAGTCCTCCGGGACAGGGGTTGCATGAGCAGTTCTTC
TRBV3-1	TRBJ2-7	.	many	CASTAGGGQYF	TGTGCCAGCACCGCAGGTGGTGGGCAGTACTTC
TRBV29-1	TRBJ1-1	TRBD1	.	CSARGEGANTEAFF	TGCAGCGCCAGAGGCGAGGGGGCGAACACTGAAGCTTTCTTT
TRBV9	TRBJ1-1	.	.	CASSAGHAEAFF	TGTGCCAGCAGCGCCGGGCACGCTGAAGCTTTCTTT
TRBV27	TRBJ1-1	.	large	CASSLSGEAFF	TGTGCCAGCAGTCTTAGTGGTGAAGCTTTCTTT
TRBV5-6	TRBJ1-5	.	few	CASSLSPASNQPQHF	TGTGCCAGCAGCTTGAGTCCTGCTAGCAATCAGCCCCAGCATTTT